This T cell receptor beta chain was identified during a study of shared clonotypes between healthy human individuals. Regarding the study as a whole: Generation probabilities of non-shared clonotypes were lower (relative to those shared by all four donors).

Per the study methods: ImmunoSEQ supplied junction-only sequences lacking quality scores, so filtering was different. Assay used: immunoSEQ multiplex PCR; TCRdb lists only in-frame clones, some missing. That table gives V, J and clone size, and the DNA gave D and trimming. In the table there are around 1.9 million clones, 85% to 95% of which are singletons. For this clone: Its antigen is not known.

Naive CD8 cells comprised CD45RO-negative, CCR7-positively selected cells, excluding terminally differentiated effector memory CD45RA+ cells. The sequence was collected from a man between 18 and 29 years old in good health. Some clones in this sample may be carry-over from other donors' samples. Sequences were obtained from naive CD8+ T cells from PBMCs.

CDR3 in amino acids: CASSWNGRVSQPQHF. The CDR3 DNA is TGTGCCAGCAGCTGGAACGGCAGGGTCAGTCAGCCCCAGCATTTT. The chain links TRBV5-4 to TRBJ1-5; D is possibly TRBD1 (5 bases). V lost 3 bases and J lost 6, with 16 bases in between. Per germline, CDR1 SGHNT and CDR2 YYREEE (reference sequence). CDR3 length: 15 amino acids.